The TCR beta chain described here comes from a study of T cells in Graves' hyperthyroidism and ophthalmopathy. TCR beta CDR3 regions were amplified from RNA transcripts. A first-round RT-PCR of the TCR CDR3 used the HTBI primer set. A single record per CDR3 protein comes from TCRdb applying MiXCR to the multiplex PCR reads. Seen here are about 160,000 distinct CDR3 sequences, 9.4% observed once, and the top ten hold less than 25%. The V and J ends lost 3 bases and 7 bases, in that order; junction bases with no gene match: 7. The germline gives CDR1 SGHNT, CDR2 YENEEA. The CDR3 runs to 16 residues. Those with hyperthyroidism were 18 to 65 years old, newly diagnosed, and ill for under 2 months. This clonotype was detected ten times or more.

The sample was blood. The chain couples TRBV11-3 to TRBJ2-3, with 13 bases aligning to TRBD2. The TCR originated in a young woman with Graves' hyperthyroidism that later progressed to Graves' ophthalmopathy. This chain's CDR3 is CASSLRTSGSSNTQYF. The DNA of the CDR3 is TGTGCCAGCAGCTTGCGGACTAGCGGGAGTTCGAATACGCAGTATTTT. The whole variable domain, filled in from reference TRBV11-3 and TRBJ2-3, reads EAGVVQSPRYKIIEKKQPVAFWCNPISGHNTLYWYLQNLGQGPELLIRYENEEAVDDSQLPKDRFSAERLKGVDSTLKIQPAELGDSAVYLCASSLRTSGSSNTQYFGPGTRLTVL.